The entry below gives a single T cell receptor beta chain sequence along with its context. Its matching antigen is unknown. Clones were read by immunoSEQ multiplex PCR, and TCRdb kept only the in-frame ones, dropping some. This sample carries 95,000 to 150,000 clones, 85% to 95% of them seen once, and the ten largest clones take roughly 3.5%. This sample was taken from a study of graft-versus-host responses after intestinal transplantation. Study observations and caveats: GvH clones surfaced in recipient marrow, some emerging earlier in ileum or blood.

The CDR3 length is 13 residues. V lost 10 bases and J lost 5; bases outside the gene matches: 6. Germline V gene data show CDR1 as MDHEN and CDR2 as SYDVKM. V is TRBV28 and J is TRBJ1-5; 9 bases are shared with TRBD1. This receptor was taken from a human donor who received an intestinal transplant. The sequenced sample was unstimulated CD8+ T cells sorted from spleen or lymph node cells, obtained before intestinal transplant. In nucleotides, the CDR3 is TGTGCCACACGGAGACAGGGGGATCAGCCCCAGCATTTT. Its protein product is CATRRQGDQPQHF.